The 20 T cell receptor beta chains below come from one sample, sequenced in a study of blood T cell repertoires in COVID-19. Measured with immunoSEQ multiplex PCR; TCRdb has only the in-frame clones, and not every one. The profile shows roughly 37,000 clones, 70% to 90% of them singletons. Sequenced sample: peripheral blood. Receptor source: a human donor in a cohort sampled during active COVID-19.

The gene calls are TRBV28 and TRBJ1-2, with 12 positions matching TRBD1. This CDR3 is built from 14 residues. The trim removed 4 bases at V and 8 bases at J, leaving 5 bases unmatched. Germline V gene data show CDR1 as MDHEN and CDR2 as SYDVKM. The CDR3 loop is CASSSTGTGGGYTF. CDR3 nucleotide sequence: TGTGCCAGCAGTTCAACCGGGACAGGGGGCGGCTACACCTTC.

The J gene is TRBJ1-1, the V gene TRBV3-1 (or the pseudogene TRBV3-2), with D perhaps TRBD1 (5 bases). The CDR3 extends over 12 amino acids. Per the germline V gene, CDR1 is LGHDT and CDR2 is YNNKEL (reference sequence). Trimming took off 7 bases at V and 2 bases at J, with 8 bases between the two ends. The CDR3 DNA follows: TGTGCCAGCACAACAGGAAACACTGAAGCTTTCTTT. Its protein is CASTTGNTEAFF.

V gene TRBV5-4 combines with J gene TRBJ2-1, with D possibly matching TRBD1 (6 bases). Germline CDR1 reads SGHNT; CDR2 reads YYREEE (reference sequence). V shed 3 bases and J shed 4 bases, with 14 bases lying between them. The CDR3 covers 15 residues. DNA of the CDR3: TGTGCCAGCAGCTCAAACGCGGACAGATACAATGAGCAGTTCTTC. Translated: CASSSNADRYNEQFF.

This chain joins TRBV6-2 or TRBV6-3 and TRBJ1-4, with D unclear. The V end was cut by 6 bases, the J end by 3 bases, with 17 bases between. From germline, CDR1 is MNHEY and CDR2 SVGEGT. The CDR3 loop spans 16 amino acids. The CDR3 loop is CASRYGVIPANEKLFF. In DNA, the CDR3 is TGTGCCAGCAGATACGGAGTTATCCCGGCTAATGAAAAACTGTTTTTT.

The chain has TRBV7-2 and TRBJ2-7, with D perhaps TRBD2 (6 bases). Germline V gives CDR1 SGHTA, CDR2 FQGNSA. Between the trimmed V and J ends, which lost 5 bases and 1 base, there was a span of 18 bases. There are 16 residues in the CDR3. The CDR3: CASSPAGGVRSYEQYF. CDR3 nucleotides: TGTGCCAGCAGCCCTGCCGGAGGGGTCAGGTCCTACGAGCAGTACTTC.

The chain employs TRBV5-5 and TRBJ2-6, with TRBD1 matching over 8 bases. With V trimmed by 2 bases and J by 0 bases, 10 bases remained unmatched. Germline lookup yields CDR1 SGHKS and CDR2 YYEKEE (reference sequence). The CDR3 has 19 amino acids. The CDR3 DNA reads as TGTGCCAGCAGCTTTCAGTTGGGACAGGCCTCCTCTGGGGCCAACGTCCTGACTTTC. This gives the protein CASSFQLGQASSGANVLTF.

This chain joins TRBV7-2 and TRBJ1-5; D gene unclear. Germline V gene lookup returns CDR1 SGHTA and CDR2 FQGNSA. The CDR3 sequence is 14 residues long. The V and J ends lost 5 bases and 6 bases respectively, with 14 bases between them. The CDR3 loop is CASSPGFLGQPQHF. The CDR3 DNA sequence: TGTGCCAGCAGCCCCGGGTTCCTAGGTCAGCCCCAGCATTTT.

For the CDR3, the DNA is TGTGCCAGCAGTAGAGGGACTAGCGGGGGGACACGGTTCTTC. Encoded protein: CASSRGTSGGTRFF. This chain joins TRBV2 and TRBJ2-1; 15 nucleotides agree with TRBD2. Germline V gene lookup returns CDR1 SNHLY and CDR2 FYNNEI. The V segment lost 5 bases and the J segment 15 bases; nucleotides outside the gene matches: 8. The CDR3 has 14 residues. Complete variable domain (other parts from reference TRBV2 and TRBJ2-1): EPEVTQTPSHQVTQMGQEVILRCVPISNHLYFYWYRQILGQKVEFLVSFYNNEISEKSEIFDDQFSVERPDGSNFTLKIRSTKLEDSAMYFCASSRGTSGGTRFFGPGTRLTVL.

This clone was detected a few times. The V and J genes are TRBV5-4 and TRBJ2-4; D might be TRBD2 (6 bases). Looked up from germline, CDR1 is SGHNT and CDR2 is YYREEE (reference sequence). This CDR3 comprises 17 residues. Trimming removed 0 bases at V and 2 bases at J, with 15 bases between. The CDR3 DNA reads TGTGCCAGCAGCTTGGCCGGCGGGATTTCAACCAAAAACATTCAGTACTTC. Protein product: CASSLAGGISTKNIQYF.

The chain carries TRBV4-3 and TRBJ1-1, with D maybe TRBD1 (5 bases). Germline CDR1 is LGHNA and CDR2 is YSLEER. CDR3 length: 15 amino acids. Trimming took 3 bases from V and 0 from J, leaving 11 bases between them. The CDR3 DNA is TGCGCCAGCAGCCAGGGGGGGACGGTGAACACTGAAGCTTTCTTT. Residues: CASSQGGTVNTEAFF.

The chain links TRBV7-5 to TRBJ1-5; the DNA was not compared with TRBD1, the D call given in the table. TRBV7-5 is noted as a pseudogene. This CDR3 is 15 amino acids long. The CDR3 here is CARSLGQGDGQPQHF. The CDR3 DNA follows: TGTGCCAGAAGCTTGGGGCAGGGGGACGGTCAGCCCCAGCATTTT.

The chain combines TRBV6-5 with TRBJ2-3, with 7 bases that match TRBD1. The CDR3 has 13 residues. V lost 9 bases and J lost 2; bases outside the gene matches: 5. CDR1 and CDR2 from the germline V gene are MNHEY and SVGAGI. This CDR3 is CASWGQPTDTQYF. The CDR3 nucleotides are TGTGCCAGTTGGGGACAGCCCACAGATACGCAGTATTTT.

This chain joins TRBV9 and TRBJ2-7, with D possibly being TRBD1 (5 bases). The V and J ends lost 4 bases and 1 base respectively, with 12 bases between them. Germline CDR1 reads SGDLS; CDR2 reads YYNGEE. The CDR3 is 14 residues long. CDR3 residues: CASSRLDSSYEQYF. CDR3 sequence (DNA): TGTGCCAGCAGCCGACTCGACAGTTCCTACGAGCAGTACTTC.

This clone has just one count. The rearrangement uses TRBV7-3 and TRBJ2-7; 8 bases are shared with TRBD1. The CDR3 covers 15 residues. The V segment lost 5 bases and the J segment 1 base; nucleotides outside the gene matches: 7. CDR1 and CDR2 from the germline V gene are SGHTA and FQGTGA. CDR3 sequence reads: CASSPTGGSSYEQYF. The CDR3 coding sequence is TGTGCCAGCAGCCCCACAGGGGGTTCATCCTACGAGCAGTACTTC.

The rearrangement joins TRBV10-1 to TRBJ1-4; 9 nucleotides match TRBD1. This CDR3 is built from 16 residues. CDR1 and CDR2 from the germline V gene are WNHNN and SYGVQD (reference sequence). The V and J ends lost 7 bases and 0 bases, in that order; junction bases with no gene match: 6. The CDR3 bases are TGCGCCAGCAAGACAGGGGGGGAGGCAACTAATGAAAAACTGTTTTTT. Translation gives CASKTGGEATNEKLFF.

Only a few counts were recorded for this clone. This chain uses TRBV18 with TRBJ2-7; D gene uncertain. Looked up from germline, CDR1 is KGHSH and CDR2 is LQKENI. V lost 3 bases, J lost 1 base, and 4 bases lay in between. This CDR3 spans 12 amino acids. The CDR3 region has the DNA TGTGCCAGCTCACCCTCGTCCTACGAGCAGTACTTC. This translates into CASSPSSYEQYF.

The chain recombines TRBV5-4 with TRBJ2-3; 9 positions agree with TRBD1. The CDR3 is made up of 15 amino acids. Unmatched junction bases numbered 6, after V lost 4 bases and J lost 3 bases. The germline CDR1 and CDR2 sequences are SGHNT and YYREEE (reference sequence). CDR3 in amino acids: CASSPDRGGTDTQYF. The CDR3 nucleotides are TGTGCCAGCAGCCCGGACAGGGGAGGTACAGATACGCAGTATTTT.

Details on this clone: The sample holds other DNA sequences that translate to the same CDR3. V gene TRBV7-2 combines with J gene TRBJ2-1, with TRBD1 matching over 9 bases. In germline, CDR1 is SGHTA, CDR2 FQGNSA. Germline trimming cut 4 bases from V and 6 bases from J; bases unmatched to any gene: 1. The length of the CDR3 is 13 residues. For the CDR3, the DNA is TGTGCCAGCAGCTCGGACAGGGGCAATGAGCAGTTCTTC. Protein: CASSSDRGNEQFF.

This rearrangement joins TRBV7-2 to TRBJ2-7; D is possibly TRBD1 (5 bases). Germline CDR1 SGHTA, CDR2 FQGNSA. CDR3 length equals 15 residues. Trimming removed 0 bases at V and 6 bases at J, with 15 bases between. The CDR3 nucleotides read TGTGCCAGCAGCTTAGCTTGGGCGGAGCAGGGCGAGCAGTACTTC. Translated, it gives CASSLAWAEQGEQYF.

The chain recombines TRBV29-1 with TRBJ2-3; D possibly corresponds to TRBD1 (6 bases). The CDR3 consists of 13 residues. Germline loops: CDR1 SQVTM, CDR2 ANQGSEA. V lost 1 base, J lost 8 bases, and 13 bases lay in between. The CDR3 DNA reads TGCAGCGTTGAAGTAACAGGGAGCGCTACGCAGTATTTT. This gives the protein CSVEVTGSATQYF.